The clone carrying this T cell receptor (beta chain) was seen repeatedly, ten times or more. Its antigen remains unidentified. This record comes from a study of glioma-infiltrating T cells. Study findings and constraints: Above-expected tissue-blood divergence occurred in all gliomas, most in low-grade ones.

The iRepertoire nested amplicon-rescue multiplex PCR amplified TCR alpha and beta CDR3s from RNA. For one-step reverse transcription and amplification, about 90-400 ng of tissue mRNA or PBMC total RNA was used. TCRdb reprocessed the multiplex PCR reads via MiXCR and lists one record per CDR3 protein. The sample shows roughly 190,000 distinct CDR3 sequences, 32% of them seen only once. The specimen sequenced was glioma tissue, nonneoplastic brain tissue, or PBMCs (not recorded which). This TCR derives from a human donor with low-grade glioma or glioblastoma, undergoing nonglioma brain surgery, or in good health (not recorded which).

Here the CDR3 reads CAISEGTMSFAFF. The CDR3 DNA reads TGTGCCATCAGTGAAGGGACAATGAGCTTTGCTTTCTTT. The rearrangement joins TRBV10-3 to TRBJ1-1; tentative D call: TRBD1 (6 bases). This CDR3 spans 13 amino acids. Trimming removed 3 bases at V and 11 bases at J, with 16 bases between. Germline CDR1 is ENHRY and CDR2 is SYGVKD.